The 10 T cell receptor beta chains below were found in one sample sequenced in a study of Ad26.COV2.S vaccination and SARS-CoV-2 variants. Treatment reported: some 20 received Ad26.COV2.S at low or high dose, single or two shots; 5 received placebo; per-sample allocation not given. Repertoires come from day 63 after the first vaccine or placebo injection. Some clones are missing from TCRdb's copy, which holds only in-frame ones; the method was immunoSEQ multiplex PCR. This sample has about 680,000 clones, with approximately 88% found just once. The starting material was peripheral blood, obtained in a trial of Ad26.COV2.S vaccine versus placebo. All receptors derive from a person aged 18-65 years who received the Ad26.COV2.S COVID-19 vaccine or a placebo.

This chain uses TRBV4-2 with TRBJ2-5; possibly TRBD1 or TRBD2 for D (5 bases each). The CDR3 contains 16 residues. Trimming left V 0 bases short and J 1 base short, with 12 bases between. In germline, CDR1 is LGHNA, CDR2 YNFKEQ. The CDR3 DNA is TGTGCCAGCAGCCAAGATGGGGGTACCTTCCAAGAGACCCAGTACTTC. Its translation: CASSQDGGTFQETQYF.

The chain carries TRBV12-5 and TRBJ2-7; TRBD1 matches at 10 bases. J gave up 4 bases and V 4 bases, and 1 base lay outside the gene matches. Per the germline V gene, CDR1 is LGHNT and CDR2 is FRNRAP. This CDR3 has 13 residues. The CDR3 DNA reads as TGTGCTAGTGGTTGGGACAGGGGTTACGAGCAGTACTTC. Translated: CASGWDRGYEQYF.

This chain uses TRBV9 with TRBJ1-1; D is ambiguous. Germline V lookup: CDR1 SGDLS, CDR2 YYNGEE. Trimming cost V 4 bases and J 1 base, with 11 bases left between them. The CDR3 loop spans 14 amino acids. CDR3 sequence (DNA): TGTGCCAGCAGCCCCTCAGGCGGGAACACTGAAGCTTTCTTT. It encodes CASSPSGGNTEAFF. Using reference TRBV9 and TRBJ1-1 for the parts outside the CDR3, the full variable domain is DSGVTQTPKHLITATGQRVTLRCSPRSGDLSVYWYQQSLDQGLQFLIQYYNGEERAKGNILERFSAQQFPDLHSELNLSSLELGDSALYFCASSPSGGNTEAFFGQGTRLTVV.

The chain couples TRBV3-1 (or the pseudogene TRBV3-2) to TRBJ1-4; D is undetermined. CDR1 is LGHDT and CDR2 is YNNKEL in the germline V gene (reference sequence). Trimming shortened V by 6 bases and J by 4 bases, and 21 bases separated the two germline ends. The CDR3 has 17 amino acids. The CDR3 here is CASSPLPGITVNEKLFF. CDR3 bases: TGTGCCAGCAGTCCTCTCCCGGGAATAACCGTTAATGAAAAACTGTTTTTT.

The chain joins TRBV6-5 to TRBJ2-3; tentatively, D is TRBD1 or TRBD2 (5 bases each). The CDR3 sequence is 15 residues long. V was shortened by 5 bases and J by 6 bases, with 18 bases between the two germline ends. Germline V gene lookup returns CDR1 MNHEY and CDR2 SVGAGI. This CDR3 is CASSRGTSYGDTQYF. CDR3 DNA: TGTGCCAGCAGTAGAGGGACGTCCTACGGTGATACGCAGTATTTT.

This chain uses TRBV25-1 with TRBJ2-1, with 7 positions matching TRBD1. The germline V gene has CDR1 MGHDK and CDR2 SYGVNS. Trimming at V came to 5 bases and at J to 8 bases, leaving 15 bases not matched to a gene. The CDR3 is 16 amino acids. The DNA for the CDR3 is TGTGCCAGCAGTTCACTACAGGGGAAGGGTTCGGATGAGCAGTTCTTC. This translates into CASSSLQGKGSDEQFF.

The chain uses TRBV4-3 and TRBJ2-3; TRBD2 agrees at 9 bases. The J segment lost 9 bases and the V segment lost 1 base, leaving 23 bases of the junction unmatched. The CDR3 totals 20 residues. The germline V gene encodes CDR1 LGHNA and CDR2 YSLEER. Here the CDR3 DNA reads TGCGCCAGCAGCCAAGCGACCAGCGGGGGGCCCTTCTCCATATTCAAGACGCAGTATTTT. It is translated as CASSQATSGGPFSIFKTQYF.

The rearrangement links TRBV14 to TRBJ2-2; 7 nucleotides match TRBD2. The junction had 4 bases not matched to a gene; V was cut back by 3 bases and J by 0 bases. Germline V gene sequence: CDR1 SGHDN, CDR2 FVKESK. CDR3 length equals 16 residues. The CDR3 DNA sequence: TGTGCCAGCAGCCAGGGGGGGACTACGAACACCGGGGAGCTGTTTTTT. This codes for CASSQGGTTNTGELFF.

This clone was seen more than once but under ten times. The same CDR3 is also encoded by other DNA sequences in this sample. Here the CDR3 DNA reads TGCGCCAGCAGCCAGGGACAGGGAGGAGAGACCCAGTACTTC. It yields the protein CASSQGQGGETQYF. The chain uses TRBV5-1 and TRBJ2-5; TRBD1 matches 9 bases. The junction had 5 bases not matched to a gene; V was cut back by 4 bases and J by 4 bases. CDR1 SGHRS and CDR2 YFSETQ come from the germline V gene. This CDR3 has 14 amino acids.

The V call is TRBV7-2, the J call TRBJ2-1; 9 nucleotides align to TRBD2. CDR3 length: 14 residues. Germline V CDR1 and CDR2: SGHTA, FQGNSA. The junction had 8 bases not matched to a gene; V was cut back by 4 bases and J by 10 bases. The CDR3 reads CASSSGLAFGEQFF. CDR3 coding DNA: TGTGCCAGCAGCTCTGGACTAGCGTTTGGGGAGCAGTTCTTC.